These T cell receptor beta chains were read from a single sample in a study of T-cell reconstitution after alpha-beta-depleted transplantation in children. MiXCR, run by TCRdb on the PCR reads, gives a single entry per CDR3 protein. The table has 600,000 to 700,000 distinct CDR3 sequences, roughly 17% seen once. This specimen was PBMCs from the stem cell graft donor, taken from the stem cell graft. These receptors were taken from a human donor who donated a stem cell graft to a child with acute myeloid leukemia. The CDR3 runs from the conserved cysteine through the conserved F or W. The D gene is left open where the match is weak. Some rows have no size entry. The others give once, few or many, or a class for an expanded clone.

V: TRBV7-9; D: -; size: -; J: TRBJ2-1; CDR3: CASSPRDNYNEQFF; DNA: TGTGCCAGCAGTCCTCGGGACAACTACAATGAGCAGTTCTTC
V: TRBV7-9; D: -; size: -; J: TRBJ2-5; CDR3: CASSSWRDSQETQYF; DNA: TGTGCCAGCAGCTCATGGAGGGACAGCCAAGAGACCCAGTACTTC
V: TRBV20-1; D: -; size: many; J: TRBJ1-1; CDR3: CSASQPGSGKEAFF; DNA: TGCAGTGCTAGTCAACCCGGGTCGGGAAAGGAAGCTTTCTTT
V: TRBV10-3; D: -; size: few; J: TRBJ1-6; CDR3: CAISESGRGDSPLHF; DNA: TGTGCCATCAGTGAGTCGGGCAGGGGTGATTCACCCCTCCACTTT
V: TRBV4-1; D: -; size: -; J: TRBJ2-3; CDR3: CASSQEGPTVTDTQYF; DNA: TGCGCCAGCAGCCAAGAGGGCCCGACGGTCACAGATACGCAGTATTTT
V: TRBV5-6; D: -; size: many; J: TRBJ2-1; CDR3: CASSVTANEQFF; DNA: TGTGCCAGCAGCGTAACGGCCAATGAGCAGTTCTTC
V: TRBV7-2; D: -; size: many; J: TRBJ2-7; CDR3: CASSPPLVTGEQYF; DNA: TGTGCCAGCAGTCCCCCCCTGGTAACCGGCGAGCAGTACTTC
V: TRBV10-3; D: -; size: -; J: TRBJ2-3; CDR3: CAISESEGPTDTQYF; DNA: TGTGCCATCAGTGAGTCGGAGGGGCCCACAGATACGCAGTATTTT
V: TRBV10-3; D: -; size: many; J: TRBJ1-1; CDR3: CAISESERYTEAFF; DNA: TGTGCCATCAGTGAATCGGAGAGGTACACTGAAGCTTTCTTT
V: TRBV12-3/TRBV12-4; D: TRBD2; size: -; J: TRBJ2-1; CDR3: CASRSPGLAVRQFF; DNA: TGTGCCAGCAGGTCCCCGGGACTAGCGGTCCGGCAGTTCTTC
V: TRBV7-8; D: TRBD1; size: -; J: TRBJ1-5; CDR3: CASSPPEAGGGQPQHF; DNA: TGTGCCAGCAGCCCACCCGAGGCAGGGGGTGGTCAGCCCCAGCATTTT
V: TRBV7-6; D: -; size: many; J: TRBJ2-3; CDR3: CASSQYSGSTDTQYF; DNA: TGTGCCAGCAGCCAGTACTCCGGTAGCACAGATACGCAGTATTTT